This T cell receptor beta chain derives from a study of cytomegalovirus exposure and HLA in healthy donors. Findings and caveats of the study: Donors were assumed by presence/absence analyses to have roughly uniform sequencing depth.

This CDR3 is 11 amino acids long. Germline CDR1 reads SGHRS; CDR2 reads YFSETQ. Trimming took 4 bases from V and 3 from J, leaving 4 bases between them. As concerns this clone: Its antigen is undetermined.

Primers included in the PCR were 60 Vbeta and 13 Jbeta primers. Produced via immunoSEQ multiplex PCR; TCRdb's table is partial and in-frame only. The sample includes more than 75,000 clones, almost 85% of them seen just once. This TCR was sampled from a woman aged 18-29 years in good health and CMV-seropositive. The genes are TRBV5-1 and TRBJ2-5; D is undetermined. The sample was PBMCs. The CDR3 DNA sequence: TGCGCCAGCAGCCGCGAAGAGACCCAGTACTTC. This sequence encodes CASSREETQYF.